This is a list of T cell receptor beta chains from one sample in a study of T cell changes during pregnancy in multiple sclerosis. Sequenced by immunoSEQ multiplex PCR; TCRdb stores in-frame clones only, minus some. This sample carries 50,000 or so clones, 85% to 95% of them seen once, and the ten largest clones take 5.5% to 7%. The specimen comprised CD8+ T cells from peripheral blood mononuclear cells, sampled in the first trimester of pregnancy. The receptors were sampled from a female donor with multiple sclerosis, enrolled in a pregnancy study. CDR3s include the opening cysteine and the closing phenylalanine or tryptophan. The D gene is left open where the match is weak. Size tells how often a clone was seen (once, few, many) or the class of an expanded clone, and some rows leave it out.

D	V	size	J	CDR3	DNA
.	TRBV21-1	.	TRBJ2-3	CASRGGRDTQYF	TGTGCCAGCAGGGGAGGGAGAGATACGCAGTATTTT
.	TRBV5-1	.	TRBJ1-1	CASSLVQINTEAFF	TGCGCCAGCAGCTTAGTTCAGATCAACACTGAAGCTTTCTTT
TRBD2	TRBV7-2	.	TRBJ2-1	CASSGSGEYNEQFF	TGTGCCAGCAGCGGTAGCGGGGAGTACAATGAGCAGTTCTTC
TRBD2	TRBV4-3	.	TRBJ2-1	CASSQDVGGVSSYNEQFF	TGCGCCAGCAGCCAAGACGTCGGGGGGGTCAGTTCCTACAATGAGCAGTTCTTC
.	TRBV21-1	.	TRBJ2-7	CASSKAVGSCIYEQYF	TGTGCCAGCAGCAAAGCCGTTGGGAGTTGTATCTACGAGCAGTACTTC
.	TRBV19	.	TRBJ2-7	CASSERFSYEQYF	TGTGCCAGTAGTGAGCGGTTCTCCTACGAGCAGTACTTC
.	TRBV9	once	TRBJ1-5	CASSAQGGQPQHF	TGTGCCAGCAGCGCACAGGGTGGGCAGCCCCAGCATTTT
.	TRBV7-3	.	TRBJ1-1	CASSSIGSGGTEAFF	TGTGCCAGCAGCTCCATAGGCTCGGGGGGGACTGAAGCTTTCTTT
.	TRBV5-5	.	TRBJ2-3	CASSLTSDTLLGTDTQYF	TGTGCCAGCAGCTTGACCTCGGACACTTTACTGGGGACAGATACGCAGTATTTT
.	TRBV9	.	TRBJ2-5	CASSVEAVQETQYF	TGTGCCAGCAGCGTAGAGGCGGTCCAAGAGACCCAGTACTTC
TRBD2	TRBV9	.	TRBJ2-1	CASSVAAAGGQLNEQFF	TGTGCCAGCAGCGTAGCGGCAGCGGGAGGACAACTGAATGAGCAGTTCTTC
.	TRBV7-2	.	TRBJ2-2	CASSYRGGSGELFF	TGTGCCAGCAGCTACAGGGGGGGATCCGGGGAGCTGTTTTTT
TRBD1	TRBV7-9	.	TRBJ1-2	CASHAGFTGTGSPYGYTF	TGTGCCAGTCATGCAGGTTTCACCGGGACAGGGAGTCCTTATGGCTACACCTTC
.	TRBV7-9	.	TRBJ2-7	CASSFGSPYEQYF	TGTGCCAGCAGCTTCGGGAGTCCCTACGAGCAGTACTTC
.	TRBV4-3	.	TRBJ1-3	CASSQDPQTAGNTIYF	TGCGCCAGCAGCCAAGATCCCCAGACAGCCGGAAACACCATATATTTT
.	TRBV11-2	.	TRBJ2-7	CASSYSVEQYF	TGTGCCAGCAGCTATTCGGTGGAGCAGTACTTC
.	TRBV6-1	.	TRBJ1-2	CASSEGPGPPASYGYTF	TGTGCCAGCAGTGAGGGCCCAGGCCCTCCTGCCTCCTATGGCTACACCTTC